This TCR beta chain comes out of a study of cytomegalovirus exposure and HLA in healthy donors (dated by TCRdb to about 2017). About the full investigation: An earlier analysis of 550 to 700 of the donors reported 250 to 300 Gb of sequence data and 117 million unique TCR beta sequences from some 180 million T cells. Among over 350 genotyped donors of the cohort, an average of roughly 240,000 unique TCR beta nucleotide sequences were sequenced per donor, roughly 18% of them non-productive. The number of typed donors differed by locus: about 620-640 for A, B, C, DRB1 and DQB1; 500 to 550 for DQA1; approximately 600 for DPA1; and about 450 for DPB1. In a later genetic analysis, genome-wide SNP genotypes for 398 of the 666 donors were used, and that subset was treated as a discovery cohort. Four or five DR-DQ haplotypes were handled as single units for association and clustering because linkage in the cohort was strong. An early release that covered roughly 600 HLA-typed donors contained approximately 300 gigabases of sequencing data and 80 million or so unique TCR sequences. Rather than using new phenotypic data, the later analysis identified candidate immune exposures from TCR beta sequences and from how often those sequences occurred across donors. The study aimed to test whether signatures of past pathogen exposure could be identified by cataloging public T cell receptors. The genetic ancestry cluster associated with self-reported Caucasian donors included 81% of the 300 to 450 genotyped donors. A separate validation cohort of about 110 different subjects was used in addition to the approximately 700-subject first cohort. Class I and class II HLA loci were covered by the typing at four-digit resolution. In a later analysis, previously published TCR beta repertoires from some 640 donors were re-analyzed and high-resolution HLA genotyping was added so that TCR occurrence patterns could be studied. The study used immunosequencing to profile the T cell repertoires of approximately 650 subjects and linked those repertoires to cytomegalovirus serostatus. Donor age, sex, ethnicity and CMV serostatus were collected together with the repertoire data. In an earlier analysis of around 540 of the donors, high-throughput TCR beta sequencing was used to judge whether each TCR beta V gene segment behaved as functional or pseudogenic. All discovery cohort repertoires had been generated on a single sequencing platform. High-throughput TCR immunosequencing, statistical association of individual TCRs with disease status, and machine learning were combined to predict cytomegalovirus infection status.

The full study reports these points: Because the 87-base-pair reads could not distinguish some IMGT-functional V segments, including TRBV6-2 and TRBV6-3, those segments were excluded. Compared with the roughly 700-donor mean, donors in an Asian-associated ancestry cluster had fewer N-insertions in productive TCRs, according to a later genetic analysis. A few of the identified cytomegalovirus-associated TCR beta chains were confirmed in vitro to be specific for cytomegalovirus antigens. Compared with equally common non-associated chains, HLA-associated TCR beta chains in a later analysis were more clonally expanded and had lower generation probabilities. In both the original and validation cohorts, the classifier was reported to diagnose cytomegalovirus status with high specificity and sensitivity. Only TCR beta chains were sequenced in this cohort, and the absence of alpha or paired-chain data limited detectable features. It was suggested by the authors that the approach could potentially be generalized to other disease states and immunological phenotypes. Specific HLA alleles were associated with 18,000 or so TCR beta sequences at a false discovery rate of 0.05 in a later analysis. Most TCR sequences were observed very rarely across donors, whereas some public TCRs were present in many individuals. When HLA alleles, especially DR and DQ, strongly co-occurred, attributing TCR associations to individual alleles was difficult. A later analysis reported that several top co-occurrence clusters appeared linked to parvovirus B19, influenza, CMV and Epstein-Barr virus. In the study, about 150 TCR beta chains were listed as associated with cytomegalovirus. In a later analysis, most CMV-associated TCR beta chains were found to appear HLA-restricted, with HLA associations seemingly driven largely by CMV exposure. Because counts were too low, about 18 rarely observed V segments, including chromosome 9 orphons, were excluded from the earlier analysis of roughly 580 of the donors. Linkage disequilibrium might explain the correlated functional status among segregating V segments, but an unknown experimental factor could not be excluded. In a later analysis, the rate of TCR association differed among HLA loci, with DRB1 alleles having the most associated TCRs and HLA-C alleles having the fewest. A cluster of highly shared sequence variants was judged likely to represent a technical artifact of the sequencing pipeline. Because HLA typing was unavailable for some donors at each locus, only the typed subset was used in association tests. CMV serostatus was the only immune exposure information available for the cohort. A further reported finding was that TCR beta sequences accurately predicted the HLA-A and HLA-B alleles for most subjects in the first cohort. Sequencing depth was assumed to be roughly uniform across donors in the presence/absence analyses, though that assumption may not hold. In a later genetic analysis, a missense DCLRE1C variant was associated with V-gene and J-gene trimming of TCR beta chains, and the association was replicated in an independent cohort. Broadly in line with IMGT annotations, most TCR beta V segments showed up in productive rearrangements about 87% or about 30% of the time in an earlier analysis of approximately 600 of the donors.

This clone was seen once. Its antigen is unknown. Per-nucleotide qualities are absent, and no much larger clonotype sits a single base away. The library was built by means of the immunoSEQ multiplex PCR assay. For the multiplex PCR, a mixture combining 60 forward primers for TCR Vbeta segments and 13 reverse primers for TCR Jbeta segments was used. A multiplex PCR assay on genomic DNA amplified the CDR3 region of rearranged TCR beta genes. On the Illumina HiSeq System, the amplified TCR beta libraries were sequenced as 87-base-pair reads. The source study handled its data this way. In a later analysis, tens of millions of unique TCR beta chains were counted across the roughly 610 repertoires, and some 10 million of these chains were shared by at least two donors. Raw reads were error-corrected and collapsed into unique sequences with a nearest-neighbor algorithm that merged closely related sequences to remove PCR and sequencing errors. V, D and J gene segments were assigned by aligning CDR3 sequences to IMGT reference sequences. For a sequence to be retained, a match of at least six nucleotides to both a V gene segment and a J gene segment was required. A rearrangement was called productive if the CDR3 had no stop codons and remained in frame with V and J, and every other rearrangement was called non-productive. Following IMGT convention, CDR3 was defined as the stretch from the second conserved V-encoded cysteine to the conserved J-encoded phenylalanine. The earlier analysis of 587 of the donors excluded sequences that lacked an unambiguous match to a single V gene segment. In an earlier analysis of several hundred of the donors, a V segment was called functional when productive rearrangements were above 56.7%, and segregating when the standard deviation between donors exceeded 5%. A statistical classification framework was built to diagnose cytomegalovirus status from the catalog of TCR beta chain sequences. In a later analysis, V and J genes were assigned by comparing TCR nucleotide sequences against IMGT/GENE-DB human TR gene sequences. A later analysis assigned CDR3 sequences and most-parsimonious VDJ recombination scenarios with the TCRdist pipeline. In a later analysis, every TCR beta chain was defined by the combination of its CDR3 amino acid sequence and its V-gene family, and reads without a unique V-gene family were dropped. To address suspected cross-contamination and a sequencing artifact, a later analysis removed roughly 640 highly shared, low-generation-probability nucleotide sequences. In a later analysis, a clonal expansion index for each public chain was calculated from normalized within-repertoire ranks of inferred template counts. A later analysis computed generation probabilities with a VDJ recombination model fitted to out-of-frame rearrangements, and checked the results against IGoR. In a later analysis, hypergeometric tests were used to score TCR-TCR, TCR-HLA and TCR-CMV co-occurrence, with a repertoire-size bias correction applied to TCR pairs. To estimate false discovery rates, a later analysis permuted the HLA or CMV assignments 20 times. In a later analysis, co-occurring TCRs were grouped with DBSCAN, and TCRdist sequence similarity was added when clustering was performed within HLA-allele-positive subsets. For co-occurrence clustering, repertoires with fewer than 30,000 or more than 120,000 public chains were excluded, along with about five repertoires with anomalous nucleotide sharing. The clones in this table, taken by TCRdb from immuneACCESS, are in-frame only. Not every clone is retained; where verified, under half of the shortfall comes from an unresolved V gene, and the cause of the rest is unknown. From that table come the V and J calls and clone size; the DNA was used to work out D and trimming. Within this sample are 200,000 to 250,000 clones, with about 80% of them counted one time only. The ten top clones hold almost 8% of the sample.

Via the germline V gene (reference sequence), CDR1 is SGHNT and CDR2 YYREEE. Compared with germline, V lacks 4 bases and J lacks 9 bases; bases without a gene match: 14. The CDR3, from cysteine to phenylalanine, totals 17 residues. The read is trimmed to its CDR3 DNA, 51 bases read in frame from base 1. In total, about 650 healthy bone marrow donors made up the cohort. All cohort members were sampled while nominally healthy, although unrecorded immune exposures were likely present. The donor was CMV seropositive and belonged to the group of around 300 seropositive cohort members. A peripheral blood sample was collected from each donor, and TCR beta sequencing was performed on peripheral blood mononuclear cells. Genomic DNA was extracted from the blood cell samples with the Qiagen DNeasy Blood Extraction Kit.

The source is a woman aged 60-75 years in good health and CMV-seropositive. Material: PBMCs. This receptor chain uses TRBV5-4 and TRBJ2-1; TRBD2 agrees with 12 junctional bases. The CDR3 corresponds to CASSKSTSGSKGLEQFF. In nucleotide form, the sequence is TGTGCCAGCAGCAAGTCGACTAGCGGGAGTAAAGGGCTTGAGCAGTTCTTC.